A single sample is the source of the 31 T cell receptor beta chains below, sequenced in a study of cytomegalovirus exposure and HLA in healthy donors. The PCR made use of 60 Vbeta and 13 Jbeta primers. Only in-frame clones appear in the TCRdb table, and some are missing; sequencing was by immunoSEQ multiplex PCR. The repertoire includes 200,000 or so clones, approximately 85% of them detected once, and 2.5% to 3.5% sits in the top ten. Sequencing was carried out using PBMCs. The receptors here all came from a woman in her thirties or forties in good health and CMV-seronegative.

The rearrangement links TRBV28 to TRBJ1-5; no firm D call. The V gene lost 6 bases and the J gene lost 0 bases, with 9 bases spanning the gap. The CDR3 spans 14 residues. The germline V gene encodes CDR1 MDHEN and CDR2 SYDVKM. The CDR3 coding sequence is TGTGCCAGCAGACGAGGTACTAGCAATCAGCCCCAGCATTTT. Translated: CASRRGTSNQPQHF.

The chain carries TRBV6-6 and TRBJ2-3; TRBD2 matches 7 bases. Trimming took 4 bases from V and 5 from J; bases not matched to a gene: 12. The CDR3 runs to 16 residues. Germline V gene lookup returns CDR1 MNHNY and CDR2 SVGAGI (reference sequence). CDR3 bases: TGTGCCAGCAGTTCGGGTACCACGCGGGAGTTAGATACGCAGTATTTT. It yields the protein CASSSGTTRELDTQYF.

Written as DNA, the CDR3 is TGTGCCAGCAGCTTAGAGGGGGGCGGGAGCGGAACCGAGCAGTACTTC. This encodes CASSLEGGGSGTEQYF. The gene calls are TRBV11-2 and TRBJ2-7, with a weak D call TRBD2 (7 bases). V lost 0 bases and J 6 bases, leaving 18 bases between the germline ends. Germline CDR1 SGHAT, CDR2 FQNNGV. The CDR3 runs to 16 residues. The full variable domain, its missing parts supplied by reference TRBV11-2 and TRBJ2-7, is EAGVAQSPRYKIIEKRQSVAFWCNPISGHATLYWYQQILGQGPKLLIQFQNNGVVDDSQLPKDRFSAERLKGVDSTLKIQPAKLEDSAVYLCASSLEGGGSGTEQYFGPGTRLTVT.

V gene TRBV30 combines with J gene TRBJ1-1; D gene uncertain. The CDR3 is 13 amino acids. Germline CDR1 GTSNPN, CDR2 SVGIG (reference sequence). Between the trimmed V and J ends, which lost 3 bases and 3 bases, there was a span of 11 bases. CDR3 DNA: TGTGCCTGGAGCGGGTTGAGGTACACTGAAGCTTTCTTT. Translation gives CAWSGLRYTEAFF. Based on the CDR3 plus reference TRBV30 and TRBJ1-1, the full variable domain is SQTIHQWPATLVQPVGSPLSLECTVEGTSNPNLYWYRQAAGRGLQLLFYSVGIGQISSEVPQNLSASRPQDRQFILSSKKLLLSDSGFYLCAWSGLRYTEAFFGQGTRLTVV.

CDR3 nucleotides: TGTGCCAGCACTCCCGGACAGGGCAATGAGCAGTTCTTC. Amino acid sequence: CASTPGQGNEQFF. The chain employs TRBV6-6 and TRBJ2-1; 8 bases are shared with TRBD1. V gave up 7 bases and J gave up 6 bases; unmatched junction bases: 5. The CDR3 totals 13 residues. The germline V gene has CDR1 MNHNY and CDR2 SVGAGI (reference sequence).

This sequence joins TRBV6-1 and TRBJ1-3; the D is unclear. Germline loops: CDR1 MNHNS, CDR2 SASEGT. V lost 1 base, J lost 0 bases, and 7 bases lay in between. This CDR3 contains 15 residues. The CDR3 bases are TGTGCCAGCAGTGAAGAGCTTTACTCTGGAAACACCATATATTTT. Encoded protein: CASSEELYSGNTIYF.

The chain has TRBV11-2 and TRBJ2-7; maybe TRBD1 (6 bases). Trimming pared 7 bases from V and 2 bases from J, leaving 9 bases between. Germline assignment: CDR1 SGHAT and CDR2 FQNNGV. The CDR3 totals 12 residues. For the CDR3, the DNA is TGTGCCAGCACAGGACAGACCTACGAGCAGTACTTC. It yields the protein CASTGQTYEQYF.

The chain employs TRBV13 and TRBJ2-2; D is unresolved. The CDR3 totals 16 residues. V lost 0 bases, J lost 0 bases, and 8 bases lay in between. CDR1 and CDR2 from the germline V gene are PRHDT and FYEKMQ (reference sequence). The CDR3 nucleotides read TGTGCCAGCAGCTTAGGTGGCCCCGCGAACACCGGGGAGCTGTTTTTT. It specifies CASSLGGPANTGELFF.

CDR3 nucleotides: TGTGCCAGCAGTCAGGGGGGAACGCAGTATTTT. Protein sequence: CASSQGGTQYF. The rearrangement links TRBV6-5 to TRBJ2-3; D possibly corresponds to TRBD1 (7 bases). Germline CDR1 is MNHEY and CDR2 is SVGAGI. V lost 5 bases to trimming and J lost 9 bases, with 9 bases between them. The CDR3 loop spans 11 amino acids.

The V call is TRBV5-1, the J call TRBJ1-3, with 8 bases matching TRBD1. Unmatched junction bases numbered 4, after V lost 0 bases and J lost 2 bases. This CDR3 region has 16 residues. CDR1 and CDR2 from the germline V gene are SGHRS and YFSETQ. The DNA of the CDR3 is TGCGCCAGCAGCTTGGACCGACAGGGGACTGGAAACACCATATATTTT. Translation: CASSLDRQGTGNTIYF. Filled out from reference TRBV5-1 and TRBJ1-3, the complete variable domain reads KAGVTQTPRYLIKTRGQQVTLSCSPISGHRSVSWYQQTPGQGLQFLFEYFSETQRNKGNFPGRFSGRQFSNSRSEMNVSTLELGDSALYLCASSLDRQGTGNTIYFGEGSWLTVV.

With regard to this clone: Other nucleotide sequences in the sample specify the same CDR3. The chain carries TRBV18 and TRBJ1-1, with unresolved D. CDR1 and CDR2 (germline): KGHSH, LQKENI. Trimming stripped 2 bases from V and 1 base from J, with 8 bases between. This CDR3 comprises 14 residues. DNA for the CDR3: TGTGCCAGCTCACCAGTGACGGGGAACACTGAAGCTTTCTTT. Translation: CASSPVTGNTEAFF.

This chain connects TRBV10-2 to TRBJ2-1; D remains ambiguous. The germline CDR1 and CDR2 sequences are WSHSY and SAAADI. V lost 6 bases, J lost 5 bases, and 11 bases lay in between. The CDR3 loop spans 13 amino acids. CDR3 sequence (DNA): TGCGCCAGCAGGGATGACGCGGACAATGAGCAGTTCTTC. It yields the protein CASRDDADNEQFF.

This clone was recorded only once. The rearrangement links TRBV5-5 to TRBJ2-1; 7 nucleotides align to TRBD1. There are 17 residues in the CDR3. Per germline, CDR1 SGHKS and CDR2 YYEKEE (reference sequence). J gave up 6 bases and V 4 bases, and 16 bases lay outside the gene matches. The CDR3 region has the DNA TGTGCCAGCAGCGAGAGAACCGGGACAGTCCCTGGCAATGAGCAGTTCTTC. Protein product: CASSERTGTVPGNEQFF. The variable domain in full, completed from reference TRBV5-5 and TRBJ2-1, reads DAGVTQSPTHLIKTRGQQVTLRCSPISGHKSVSWYQQVLGQGPQFIFQYYEKEERGRGNFPDRFSARQFPNYSSELNVNALLLGDSALYLCASSERTGTVPGNEQFFGPGTRLTVL.

The chain combines TRBV5-1 with TRBJ1-1, with 8 positions matching TRBD1. Germline V gene lookup returns CDR1 SGHRS and CDR2 YFSETQ. This CDR3 has 15 residues. V lost 6 bases to trimming and J lost 1 base; unmatched junction nucleotides: 8. CDR3 residues: CASTDGGTGNTEAFF. In nucleotides, the CDR3 is TGCGCCAGCACCGACGGGGGGACAGGGAACACTGAAGCTTTCTTT.

This chain connects TRBV5-8 to TRBJ2-7; 8 bases are shared with TRBD1. V was clipped by 5 bases and J by 3 bases; unmatched bases: 7. The CDR3 spans 14 residues. Germline CDR1 reads SGHTS; CDR2 reads YDEGEE. Here the CDR3 reads CASSQTTGGYEQYF. CDR3 nucleotides: TGTGCCAGCAGTCAGACAACAGGGGGCTACGAGCAGTACTTC.

The chain links TRBV7-9 to TRBJ1-1; D is ambiguous. The germline CDR1 and CDR2 sequences are SEHNR and FQNEAQ (reference sequence). The ends were cut back, 5 bases at V and 2 bases at J, with 12 bases in the middle. The CDR3 extends over 14 amino acids. This CDR3 reads CASSLVRENTEAFF. The DNA for the CDR3 is TGTGCCAGCAGCCTCGTGCGGGAAAACACTGAAGCTTTCTTT.

The V call is TRBV4-1, the J call TRBJ2-1, with 7 bases lining up with TRBD1. V dropped 3 bases and J dropped 2; count of bases not matched to a gene: 19. In germline, CDR1 is MGHRA, CDR2 YSYEKL. The CDR3 runs to 20 residues. CDR3 amino acids: CASSHPEGIVTGTAYNEQFF. In nucleotides, the CDR3 is TGCGCCAGCAGCCATCCCGAGGGAATCGTGACAGGGACCGCCTACAATGAGCAGTTCTTC.

The gene calls are TRBV19 and TRBJ1-5; the D gene is possibly TRBD1 (6 bases). The V and J ends lost 5 bases and 1 base respectively, with 12 bases between them. Germline V CDR1 and CDR2: LNHDA, SQIVND (reference sequence). The CDR3 spans 15 residues. CDR3: CASSPGTLSNQPQHF. The CDR3 DNA is TGTGCCAGTAGTCCCGGGACACTGAGCAATCAGCCCCAGCATTTT. The full variable domain, rest sourced from reference TRBV19 and TRBJ1-5, is DGGITQSPKYLFRKEGQNVTLSCEQNLNHDAMYWYRQDPGQGLRLIYYSQIVNDFQKGDIAEGYSVSREKKESFPLTVTSAQKNPTAFYLCASSPGTLSNQPQHFGDGTRLSIL.

V and J are TRBV2 and TRBJ1-2; D is undetermined. Trimming shortened V by 7 bases and J by 4 bases, and 10 bases separated the two germline ends. Germline V gene lookup returns CDR1 SNHLY and CDR2 FYNNEI. This CDR3 contains 12 residues. The CDR3 bases are TGTGCCAGCAAGGCGGGAATCTATGGCTACACCTTC. The encoded protein is CASKAGIYGYTF.

The chain links TRBV7-7 to TRBJ2-3; D might be TRBD1 (6 bases). The CDR3 loop spans 15 amino acids. V lost 1 base to trimming and J lost 0 bases, with 8 bases between them. Per germline, CDR1 SSHAT and CDR2 FNYEAQ (reference sequence). CDR3 in amino acids: CASSLGTASTDTQYF. The CDR3 nucleotides read TGTGCCAGCAGCTTAGGGACAGCAAGCACAGATACGCAGTATTTT.

The table lists this clone with a count of one. The chain uses TRBV4-2 and TRBJ2-3, with 10 bases matching TRBD2. This CDR3 spans 17 amino acids. Germline V CDR1 and CDR2: LGHNA, YNFKEQ. The V and J ends lost 4 bases and 1 base, in that order; junction bases with no gene match: 8. CDR3 sequence (DNA): TGTGCCAGCAGCCTTATTCTAGCGGGAGTAGGCACAGATACGCAGTATTTT. Translating it yields CASSLILAGVGTDTQYF.

A few counts support this clone. The CDR3 nucleotides are TGTGCCAGCAGGGGGGACTCTGACACCGGGGAGCTGTTTTTT. Translated, it gives CASRGDSDTGELFF. The rearrangement links TRBV2 to TRBJ2-2; the D gene is possibly TRBD2 (6 bases). The CDR3 runs to 14 residues. Deletions cut 6 bases from V and 3 bases from J, with 11 bases between. Germline assignment: CDR1 SNHLY and CDR2 FYNNEI.

The rearrangement joins TRBV6-4 to TRBJ2-3; unclear D gene. Germline V lookup: CDR1 MRHNA, CDR2 SNTAGT. V dropped 3 bases and J dropped 1 base, with 8 bases sitting between them. This CDR3 region has 14 residues. The CDR3: CASSEQSGTDTQYF. The CDR3 nucleotides read TGTGCCAGCAGTGAACAAAGCGGCACAGATACGCAGTATTTT.

The chain has TRBV2 and TRBJ2-1, with a possible D match to TRBD2 (5 bases). CDR1 SNHLY and CDR2 FYNNEI come from the germline V gene. V was clipped by 7 bases and J by 2 bases, with 15 bases between them. The CDR3 runs to 15 residues. For the CDR3, the DNA is TGTGCCAGCACCCACGGGGTCGGGACCTACAATGAGCAGTTCTTC. It yields the protein CASTHGVGTYNEQFF. The variable domain in full, completed from reference TRBV2 and TRBJ2-1, reads EPEVTQTPSHQVTQMGQEVILRCVPISNHLYFYWYRQILGQKVEFLVSFYNNEISEKSEIFDDQFSVERPDGSNFTLKIRSTKLEDSAMYFCASTHGVGTYNEQFFGPGTRLTVL.

The chain combines TRBV5-8 with TRBJ2-3; perhaps TRBD2 as D (6 bases). With 0 bases removed from V and 0 bases from J, the gap between germline ends came to 11 bases. Germline CDR1 SGHTS, CDR2 YDEGEE. This CDR3 spans 16 amino acids. This chain's CDR3 is CASSLEGRDSTDTQYF. CDR3 DNA sequence: TGTGCCAGCAGCTTGGAGGGGCGGGACAGCACAGATACGCAGTATTTT.

The chain uses TRBV30 and TRBJ1-1; no definite D call. The V gene's germline CDR1 is GTSNPN and CDR2 SVGIG (reference sequence). CDR3 length equals 12 residues. V gave up 3 bases and J gave up 7 bases, with 12 bases separating them. CDR3 DNA: TGTGCCTGGAGCACCATCGGGAGTGAAGCTTTCTTT. Translating gives CAWSTIGSEAFF.

The chain links TRBV19 to TRBJ1-4; D is unresolved. Trimming removed 3 bases from V and 1 base from J, with 9 bases in between. In germline, CDR1 is LNHDA, CDR2 SQIVND (reference sequence). The CDR3 extends over 15 amino acids. The CDR3 region is CASSIGQLTNEKLFF. The CDR3 region has the DNA TGTGCCAGTAGTATTGGGCAGCTAACTAATGAAAAACTGTTTTTT.

The V and J genes are TRBV10-1 and TRBJ2-1, with a tentative D call TRBD2 (6 bases). CDR1 is WNHNN, CDR2 SYGVQD, per germline (reference sequence). V was shortened by 3 bases and J by 7 bases, with 13 bases between the two germline ends. The CDR3 has 14 amino acids. The CDR3 nucleotides are TGCGCCAGCAGTGACCGACTAGGTGGTAATGAGCAGTTCTTC. This codes for CASSDRLGGNEQFF.

V and J are TRBV30 and TRBJ1-2, with D possibly TRBD1 on 5 matching bases. Trimming took 4 bases from V and 5 from J, leaving 20 bases between them. Germline CDR1 GTSNPN, CDR2 SVGIG (reference sequence). There are 15 residues in the CDR3. CDR3 in amino acids: CAWTLHAGGGYGYTF. Written as DNA, the CDR3 is TGTGCCTGGACCCTCCACGCCGGGGGAGGGTATGGCTACACCTTC.

This chain joins TRBV5-1 and TRBJ2-7; 7 positions agree with TRBD2. With 5 bases clipped from V and 0 bases from J, the junction kept 5 bases outside the gene matches. The V gene's germline CDR1 is SGHRS and CDR2 YFSETQ. This CDR3 spans 14 amino acids. CDR3 DNA: TGCGCCAGCAGGACGGGCGGGAGCTCCTACGAGCAGTACTTC. It is translated as CASRTGGSSYEQYF.

The gene calls are TRBV2 and TRBJ2-2; D is perhaps TRBD2 (6 bases). The CDR3 runs to 15 residues. V was shortened by 4 bases and J by 7 bases, with 16 bases between the two germline ends. From germline, CDR1 is SNHLY and CDR2 FYNNEI. The CDR3 DNA is TGTGCCAGCAGTGCTAACGGGGGACCGGGCGGGGAGCTGTTTTTT. Translating gives CASSANGGPGGELFF.